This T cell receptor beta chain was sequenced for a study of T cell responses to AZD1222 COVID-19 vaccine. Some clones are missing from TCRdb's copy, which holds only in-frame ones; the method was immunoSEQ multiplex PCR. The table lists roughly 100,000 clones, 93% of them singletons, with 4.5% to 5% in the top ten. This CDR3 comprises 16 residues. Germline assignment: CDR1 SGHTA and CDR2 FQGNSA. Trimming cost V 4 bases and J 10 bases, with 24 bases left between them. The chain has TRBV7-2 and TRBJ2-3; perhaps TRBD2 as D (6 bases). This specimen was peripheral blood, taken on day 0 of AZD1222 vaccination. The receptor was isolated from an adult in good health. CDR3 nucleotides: TGTGCCAGCAGCTCTGTGGGGGTAGCGGAATCGGGGGCGCAGTATTTT. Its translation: CASSSVGVAESGAQYF.